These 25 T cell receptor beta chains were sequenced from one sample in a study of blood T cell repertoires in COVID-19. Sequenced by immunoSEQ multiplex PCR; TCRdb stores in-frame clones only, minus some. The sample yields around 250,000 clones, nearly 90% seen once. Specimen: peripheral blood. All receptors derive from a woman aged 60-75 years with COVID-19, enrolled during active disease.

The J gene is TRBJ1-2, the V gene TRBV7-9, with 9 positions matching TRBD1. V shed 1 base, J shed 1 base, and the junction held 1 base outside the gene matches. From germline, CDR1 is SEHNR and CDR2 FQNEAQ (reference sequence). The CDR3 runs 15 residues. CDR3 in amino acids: CASSLGTGDNYGYTF. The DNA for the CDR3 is TGTGCCAGCAGCTTAGGGACAGGGGATAACTATGGCTACACCTTC.

Written as DNA, the CDR3 is TGTGCCAGCAGCTTCAACGCCTACGAAGGCTACACCTTC. Protein sequence: CASSFNAYEGYTF. The rearrangement joins TRBV7-9 to TRBJ1-2; D not certain. This CDR3 has 13 amino acids. V dropped 3 bases and J dropped 8 bases, with 13 bases sitting between them. Germline CDR1 and CDR2: SEHNR and FQNEAQ (reference sequence).

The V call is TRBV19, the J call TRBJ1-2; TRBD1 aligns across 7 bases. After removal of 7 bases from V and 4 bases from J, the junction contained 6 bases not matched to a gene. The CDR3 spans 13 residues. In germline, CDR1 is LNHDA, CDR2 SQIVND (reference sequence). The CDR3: CASMRQGIYGYTF. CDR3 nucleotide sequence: TGTGCCAGTATGAGACAGGGAATCTATGGCTACACCTTC. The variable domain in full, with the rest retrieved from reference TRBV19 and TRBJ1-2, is DGGITQSPKYLFRKEGQNVTLSCEQNLNHDAMYWYRQDPGQGLRLIYYSQIVNDFQKGDIAEGYSVSREKKESFPLTVTSAQKNPTAFYLCASMRQGIYGYTFGSGTRLTVV.

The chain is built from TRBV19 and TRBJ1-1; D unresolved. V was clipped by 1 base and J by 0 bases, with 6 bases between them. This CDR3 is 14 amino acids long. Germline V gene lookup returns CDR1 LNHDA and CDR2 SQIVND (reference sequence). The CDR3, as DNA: TGTGCCAGTAGTATAGGGCTCTTGAACACTGAAGCTTTCTTT. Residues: CASSIGLLNTEAFF.

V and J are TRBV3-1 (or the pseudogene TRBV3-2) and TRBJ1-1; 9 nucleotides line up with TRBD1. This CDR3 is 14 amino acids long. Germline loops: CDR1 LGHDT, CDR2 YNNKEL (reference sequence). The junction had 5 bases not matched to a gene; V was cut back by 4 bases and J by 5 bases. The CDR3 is CASSRLGQGTEAFF. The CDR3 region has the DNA TGTGCCAGCAGCCGCCTCGGACAGGGGACTGAAGCTTTCTTT.

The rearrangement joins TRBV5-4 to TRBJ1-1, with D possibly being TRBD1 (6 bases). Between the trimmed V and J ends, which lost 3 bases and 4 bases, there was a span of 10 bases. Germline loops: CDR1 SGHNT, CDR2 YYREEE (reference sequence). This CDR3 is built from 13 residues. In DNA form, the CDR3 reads TGTGCCAGCAGCTCTCAAGGGGGCACTGAAGCTTTCTTT. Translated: CASSSQGGTEAFF.

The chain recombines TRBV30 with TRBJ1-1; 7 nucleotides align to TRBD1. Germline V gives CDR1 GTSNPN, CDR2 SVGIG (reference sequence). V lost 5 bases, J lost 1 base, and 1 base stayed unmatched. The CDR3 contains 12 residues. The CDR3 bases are TGTGCCTGGCACAGGGGGAACACTGAAGCTTTCTTT. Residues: CAWHRGNTEAFF.

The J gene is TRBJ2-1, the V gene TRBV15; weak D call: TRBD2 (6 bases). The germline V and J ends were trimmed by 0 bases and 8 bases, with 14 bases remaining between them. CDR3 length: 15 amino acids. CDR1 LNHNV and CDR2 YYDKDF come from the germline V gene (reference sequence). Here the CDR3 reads CATSRDYWGVHEQFF. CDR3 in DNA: TGTGCCACCAGCAGAGATTATTGGGGGGTTCATGAGCAGTTCTTC.

The CDR3 reads CASSPGGPGGGELFF. CDR3 bases: TGTGCCAGCAGCCCGGGGGGGCCCGGAGGCGGGGAGCTGTTTTTT. The chain uses TRBV11-3 and TRBJ2-2; 8 nucleotides agree with TRBD2. This CDR3 region has 15 residues. Trimming cost V 5 bases and J 7 bases; bases outside gene matches: 9. Germline V gene data show CDR1 as SGHNT and CDR2 as YENEEA.

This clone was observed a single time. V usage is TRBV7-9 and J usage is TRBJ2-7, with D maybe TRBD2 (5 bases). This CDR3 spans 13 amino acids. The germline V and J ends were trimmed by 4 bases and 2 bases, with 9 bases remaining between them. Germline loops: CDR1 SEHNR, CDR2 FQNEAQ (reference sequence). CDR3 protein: CASSSSGTYEQYF. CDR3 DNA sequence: TGTGCCAGCAGCTCCTCGGGGACCTACGAGCAGTACTTC. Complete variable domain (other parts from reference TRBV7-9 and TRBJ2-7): DTGVSQNPRHKITKRGQNVTFRCDPISEHNRLYWYRQTLGQGPEFLTYFQNEAQLEKSRLLSDRFSAERPKGSFSTLEIQRTEQGDSAMYLCASSSSGTYEQYFGPGTRLTVT.

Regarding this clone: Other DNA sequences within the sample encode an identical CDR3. The CDR3 loop is CASSRQGGNTEAFF. The CDR3 bases are TGTGCCAGCAGTAGACAGGGCGGGAACACTGAAGCTTTCTTT. The V gene is TRBV9, the J gene TRBJ1-1; 7 bases match TRBD1. Germline V gene data show CDR1 as SGDLS and CDR2 as YYNGEE. The CDR3 is 14 amino acids. J gave up 1 base and V 5 bases, and 5 bases lay outside the gene matches.

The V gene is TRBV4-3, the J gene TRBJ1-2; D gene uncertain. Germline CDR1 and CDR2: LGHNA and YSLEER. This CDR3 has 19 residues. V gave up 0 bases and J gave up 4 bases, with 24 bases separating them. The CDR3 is CASSQDYRREFYLSYGYTF. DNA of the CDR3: TGCGCCAGCAGCCAAGATTATAGAAGGGAGTTCTATCTCAGCTATGGCTACACCTTC.

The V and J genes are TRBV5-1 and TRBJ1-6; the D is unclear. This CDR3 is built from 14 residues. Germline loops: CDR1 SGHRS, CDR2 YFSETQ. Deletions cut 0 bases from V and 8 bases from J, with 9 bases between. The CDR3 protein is CASSLGERYSPLHF. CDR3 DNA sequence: TGCGCCAGCAGCTTGGGGGAGCGTTATTCACCCCTCCACTTT.

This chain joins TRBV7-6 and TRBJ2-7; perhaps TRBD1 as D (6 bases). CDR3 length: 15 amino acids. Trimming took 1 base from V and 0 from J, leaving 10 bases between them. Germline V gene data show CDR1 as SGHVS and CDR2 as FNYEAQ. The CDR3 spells CASSLGGQLSYEQYF. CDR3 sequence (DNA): TGTGCCAGCAGCTTAGGAGGACAGCTCTCCTACGAGCAGTACTTC.

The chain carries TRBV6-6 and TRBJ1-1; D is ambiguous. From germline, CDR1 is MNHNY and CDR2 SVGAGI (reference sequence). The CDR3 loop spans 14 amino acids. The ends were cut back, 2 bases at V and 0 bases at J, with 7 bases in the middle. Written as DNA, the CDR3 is TGTGCCAGCAGTTACGCGGCCATGAACACTGAAGCTTTCTTT. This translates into CASSYAAMNTEAFF.

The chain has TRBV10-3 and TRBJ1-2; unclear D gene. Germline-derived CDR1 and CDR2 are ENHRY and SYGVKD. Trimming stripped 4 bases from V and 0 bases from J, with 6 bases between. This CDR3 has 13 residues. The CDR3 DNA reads TGTGCCATCAGTGGCGGTGCTAACTATGGCTACACCTTC. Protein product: CAISGGANYGYTF.

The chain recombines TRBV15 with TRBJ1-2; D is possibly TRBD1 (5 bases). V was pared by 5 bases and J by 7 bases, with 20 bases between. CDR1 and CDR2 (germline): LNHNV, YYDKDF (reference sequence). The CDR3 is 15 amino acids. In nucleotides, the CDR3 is TGTGCCACCAGCTCCCCGACAGCTACCTTATCTGGCTACACCTTC. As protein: CATSSPTATLSGYTF.

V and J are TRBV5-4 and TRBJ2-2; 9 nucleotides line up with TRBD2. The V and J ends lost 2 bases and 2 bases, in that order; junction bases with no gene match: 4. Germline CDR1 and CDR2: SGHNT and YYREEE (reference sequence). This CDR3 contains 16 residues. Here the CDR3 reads CASSFKRGANTGELFF. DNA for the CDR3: TGTGCCAGCAGCTTCAAGCGGGGGGCCAACACCGGGGAGCTGTTTTTT.

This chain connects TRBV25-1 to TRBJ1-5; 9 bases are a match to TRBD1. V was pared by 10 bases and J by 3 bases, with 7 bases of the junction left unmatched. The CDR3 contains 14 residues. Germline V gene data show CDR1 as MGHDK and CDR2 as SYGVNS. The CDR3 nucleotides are TGTGCCATCACAGACAGGGGGGACAATCAGCCCCAGCATTTT. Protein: CAITDRGDNQPQHF.

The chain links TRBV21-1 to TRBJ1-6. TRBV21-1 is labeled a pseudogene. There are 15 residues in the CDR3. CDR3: CASSKMGGNNSPLHF. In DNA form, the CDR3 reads TGTGCCAGCAGCAAAATGGGGGGGAATAATTCACCCCTCCACTTT.

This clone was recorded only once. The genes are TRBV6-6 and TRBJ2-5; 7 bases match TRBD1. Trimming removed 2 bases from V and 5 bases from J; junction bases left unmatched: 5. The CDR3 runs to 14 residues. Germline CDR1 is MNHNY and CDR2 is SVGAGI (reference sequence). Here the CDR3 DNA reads TGTGCCAGCAGTTACCTACAGGGGACGGAGACCCAGTACTTC. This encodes CASSYLQGTETQYF.

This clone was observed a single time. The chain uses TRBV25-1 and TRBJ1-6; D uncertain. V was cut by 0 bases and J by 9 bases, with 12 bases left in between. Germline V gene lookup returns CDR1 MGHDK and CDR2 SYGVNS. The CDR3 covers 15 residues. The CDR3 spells CASSEYEGRISPLHF. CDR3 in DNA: TGTGCCAGCAGTGAATATGAGGGAAGGATTTCACCCCTCCACTTT.

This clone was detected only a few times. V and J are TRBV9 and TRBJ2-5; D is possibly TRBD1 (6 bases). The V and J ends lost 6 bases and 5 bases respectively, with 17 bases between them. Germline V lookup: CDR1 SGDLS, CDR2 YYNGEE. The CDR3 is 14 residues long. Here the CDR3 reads CASMRGLQGETQYF. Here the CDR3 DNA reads TGTGCCAGCATGCGAGGGCTCCAGGGGGAGACCCAGTACTTC.

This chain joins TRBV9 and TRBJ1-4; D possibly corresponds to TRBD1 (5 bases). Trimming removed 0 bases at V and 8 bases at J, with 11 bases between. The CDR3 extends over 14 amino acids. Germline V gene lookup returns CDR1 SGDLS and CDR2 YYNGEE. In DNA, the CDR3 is TGTGCCAGCAGCGTAGGGGGCCAGGGAGAAAAACTGTTTTTT. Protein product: CASSVGGQGEKLFF.

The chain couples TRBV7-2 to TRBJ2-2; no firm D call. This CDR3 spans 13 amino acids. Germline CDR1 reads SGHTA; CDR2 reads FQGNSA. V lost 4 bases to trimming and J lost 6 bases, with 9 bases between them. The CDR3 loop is CASSSHPAGELFF. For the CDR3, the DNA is TGTGCCAGCAGCTCTCACCCAGCCGGGGAGCTGTTTTTT. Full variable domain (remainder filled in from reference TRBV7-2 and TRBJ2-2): GAGVSQSPSNKVTEKGKDVELRCDPISGHTALYWYRQSLGQGLEFLIYFQGNSAPDKSGLPSDRFSAERTGGSVSTLTIQRTQQEDSAVYLCASSSHPAGELFFGEGSRLTVL.